The source of this T cell receptor beta chain is a study of cytomegalovirus exposure and HLA in healthy donors. Generated by immunoSEQ multiplex PCR, the TCRdb table keeps only in-frame clones and is missing some. The sample includes fewer than 200,000 clones, around 92% of them seen just once. With regard to this clone: Its antigen is not identified.

These donors were members of the approximately 110-subject validation cohort, a group separate from the approximately 640-subject first cohort. Study-wide findings and caveats: The study found most TCR sequences rare, yet found some public TCRs in many donors. First-cohort TCR clusters were later found to tend to co-occur in the approximately 110 validation repertoires. According to the study, some 160 TCR beta chains were cytomegalovirus-associated.

Germline loops: CDR1 GTSNPN, CDR2 SVGIG (reference sequence). V shed 3 bases, J shed 1 base, and the junction held 5 bases outside the gene matches. The CDR3 is 14 residues long. The sequencing sample was made of PBMCs. This TCR derives from a young woman in good health and CMV-seropositive. V is TRBV30 and J is TRBJ1-2, with TRBD1 matching over 7 bases. The CDR3 DNA sequence: TGTGCCTGGAGCGGCGGGGACAGTAACTATGGCTACACCTTC. Amino acid sequence: CAWSGGDSNYGYTF.